Listed here are 15 T cell receptor beta chains from one sample, sequenced in a study of blood T cells in healthy people across ages (dated by TCRdb to 2015 to 2017). Library preparation used 5' RACE. Sequenced using an Illumina HiSeq 2500. A second PCR of about 7 to 12 cycles was run with a J-beta primer mix and a sample-barcoded 5' primer. In TCRdb, the public reads were trimmed at Q25 with fastp and aligned with MiXCR, with productive beta chains retained. A single entry per CDR3 protein holds the most common genes and DNA from its merged rows. The sample table lists about 670,000 distinct CDR3 sequences, 40% to 45% of them with a count of one. The leading ten clones occupy around 30% of the sample. Material for sequencing was blood. The receptors were gathered from a man older than 75 in good health.

Here the CDR3 reads CASSTGQGRGGNEQFF. The CDR3 nucleotides are TGTGCCAGCAGCACGGGACAGGGTAGGGGGGGGAATGAGCAGTTCTTC. This rearrangement joins TRBV12-3 or TRBV12-4 to TRBJ2-1; 9 bases agree with TRBD1. Unmatched junction bases numbered 13, after V lost 6 bases and J lost 7 bases. This CDR3 has 16 amino acids.

This clonotype was recorded once. V usage is TRBV20-1 and J usage is TRBJ2-2, with a weak D call TRBD2 (7 bases). Trimming cost V 3 bases and J 0 bases, with 14 bases left between them. This CDR3 region has 16 residues. Germline-derived CDR1 and CDR2 are DFQATT and SNEGSKA (reference sequence). CDR3 in amino acids: CSARRTGTTNTGELFF. The CDR3 DNA is TGCAGTGCTAGGCGAACAGGGACTACGAACACCGGGGAGCTGTTTTTT.

This clonotype was seen a handful of times. J is TRBJ2-7 and V is TRBV10-1, with D perhaps assigned TRBD1 or TRBD2 (5 bases each). The V gene's germline CDR1 is WNHNN and CDR2 SYGVQD (reference sequence). Trimming took off 4 bases at V and 4 bases at J, with 14 bases between the two ends. The CDR3 covers 14 residues. The CDR3 region has the DNA TGCGCCAGCAGTGTGGGGGAATCCGGGTACGAGCAGTACTTC. Translating gives CASSVGESGYEQYF.

This sequence joins TRBV18 and TRBJ2-5, with D possibly matching TRBD1 (6 bases). The J call may be in error: the DNA end matches TRBJ2-7 better. The germline V gene encodes CDR1 KGHSH and CDR2 LQKENI. The CDR3 totals 13 residues. The CDR3 reads CASSRTERYEQYF. Here the CDR3 DNA reads TGTGCCAGTTCTCGGACAGAACGCTACGAGCAGTACTTC.

Remarks on this clonotype: One end of the junction is discordant with germline, which a read error may explain. CDR3 DNA sequence: TGTGCTAGCAGTCGCCCCGACGGACTAGCCAAAAACATTCAGTACTTC. As protein: CASSRPDGLAKNIQYF. V usage is TRBV28 and J usage is TRBJ2-4, with a tentative D call TRBD2 (5 bases). The CDR3 contains 16 residues. Germline V gene sequence: CDR1 MDHEN, CDR2 SYDVKM.

This clonotype was recorded many times. The chain couples TRBV29-1 to TRBJ2-3, with 8 bases matching TRBD2. Germline V gives CDR1 SQVTM, CDR2 ANQGSEA. V lost 5 bases and J lost 5; bases outside the gene matches: 6. CDR3 length: 13 residues. CDR3 sequence: CSVRGGRGDTQYF. The CDR3 coding sequence is TGCAGCGTTCGCGGGGGGAGGGGAGATACGCAGTATTTT.

CDR3 loop: CASSQSGDPYEQYF. The CDR3 bases are TGCGCCAGCAGCCAAAGCGGGGATCCCTACGAGCAGTACTTC. The chain has TRBV4-3 and TRBJ2-7, with TRBD2 identical over 7 bases. The CDR3 loop spans 14 amino acids. The J segment lost 2 bases and the V segment lost 2 bases, leaving 3 bases of the junction unmatched. Germline CDR1 and CDR2: LGHNA and YSLEER.

V usage is TRBV29-1 and J usage is TRBJ2-3; TRBD2 is a possible D gene (7 bases). V dropped 3 bases and J dropped 0 bases, with 10 bases sitting between them. This CDR3 has 14 residues. Germline CDR1 reads SQVTM; CDR2 reads ANQGSEA. CDR3 in DNA: TGCAGCGTTGATCGGGGGGCCAGCACAGATACGCAGTATTTT. Protein product: CSVDRGASTDTQYF.

The gene calls are TRBV7-9 and TRBJ1-4, with D possibly matching TRBD1 (5 bases). Deletions cut 5 bases from V and 7 bases from J, with 17 bases between. The CDR3 consists of 15 residues. Germline V lookup: CDR1 SEHNR, CDR2 FQNEAQ (reference sequence). CDR3 amino acids: CASSTGAPSVEKLFF. In DNA, the CDR3 is TGTGCCAGCAGCACCGGGGCGCCCAGTGTTGAAAAACTGTTTTTT. Together with reference TRBV7-9 and TRBJ1-4, the CDR3 gives the full variable domain: DTGVSQNPRHKITKRGQNVTFRCDPISEHNRLYWYRQTLGQGPEFLTYFQNEAQLEKSRLLSDRFSAERPKGSFSTLEIQRTEQGDSAMYLCASSTGAPSVEKLFFGSGTQLSVL.

This clonotype was counted between two and nine times. This sequence joins TRBV2 and TRBJ1-4, with D unresolved. Per germline, CDR1 SNHLY and CDR2 FYNNEI. V shed 3 bases and J shed 0 bases, with 11 bases lying between them. This CDR3 comprises 16 residues. CDR3 nucleotide sequence: TGTGCCAGCAGTGAGACTACCTCCACAACTAATGAAAAACTGTTTTTT. Translating gives CASSETTSTTNEKLFF.

J is TRBJ2-5 and V is TRBV6-1, with 9 bases that match TRBD1. The CDR3 is 16 amino acids. V gave up 4 bases and J gave up 4 bases; unmatched junction bases: 10. Germline V gene sequence: CDR1 MNHNS, CDR2 SASEGT. The CDR3: CASSASGTGRPETQYF. In DNA form, the CDR3 reads TGTGCCAGCAGTGCCTCCGGGACAGGGCGCCCAGAGACCCAGTACTTC.

The chain uses TRBV20-1 and TRBJ2-3; 10 nucleotides match TRBD2. The ends lost 3 bases at V and 3 bases at J; junction bases unmatched: 6. The germline gives CDR1 DFQATT, CDR2 SNEGSKA (reference sequence). The CDR3 covers 15 residues. CDR3 DNA sequence: TGCAGTGCTAGGGCCGCTAGCGGGAGAACAGATACGCAGTATTTT. Protein product: CSARAASGRTDTQYF.

Turning to this clonotype: At one end the junction does not follow the germline gene, possibly because of a read error. The rearrangement uses TRBV7-7 and TRBJ2-7, with a weak D call TRBD1 (6 bases). The J call is uncertain, as TRBJ2-5 better fits the DNA end. Germline V gene data show CDR1 as SSHAT and CDR2 as FNYEAQ (reference sequence). This CDR3 contains 14 residues. CDR3 nucleotide sequence: TGTGTCAGCAGCTTAGTGGGGGCAAGCGAGACCCAGTACTTC. It is translated as CVSSLVGASETQYF.

This clonotype has a handful of counts. V is TRBV20-1 and J is TRBJ2-6; 7 nucleotides align to TRBD1. The CDR3 has 16 residues. J was trimmed by 4 bases and V by 0 bases; bases with no gene match: 6. The germline V gene has CDR1 DFQATT and CDR2 SNEGSKA (reference sequence). The CDR3, as DNA: TGCAGTGCTAGAGATCCCGGGACAGCCGGGGCCAACGTCCTGACTTTC. Encoded protein: CSARDPGTAGANVLTF.

The J gene is TRBJ1-6, the V gene TRBV29-1, with a possible D match to TRBD1 (5 bases). V was trimmed by 6 bases and J by 8 bases, leaving 14 bases between them. The length of the CDR3 is 13 residues. From germline, CDR1 is SQVTM and CDR2 ANQGSEA. The CDR3 nucleotides are TGCAGCGTGAACATAGGGGAAGATTCACCCCTCCACTTT. Translating it yields CSVNIGEDSPLHF.